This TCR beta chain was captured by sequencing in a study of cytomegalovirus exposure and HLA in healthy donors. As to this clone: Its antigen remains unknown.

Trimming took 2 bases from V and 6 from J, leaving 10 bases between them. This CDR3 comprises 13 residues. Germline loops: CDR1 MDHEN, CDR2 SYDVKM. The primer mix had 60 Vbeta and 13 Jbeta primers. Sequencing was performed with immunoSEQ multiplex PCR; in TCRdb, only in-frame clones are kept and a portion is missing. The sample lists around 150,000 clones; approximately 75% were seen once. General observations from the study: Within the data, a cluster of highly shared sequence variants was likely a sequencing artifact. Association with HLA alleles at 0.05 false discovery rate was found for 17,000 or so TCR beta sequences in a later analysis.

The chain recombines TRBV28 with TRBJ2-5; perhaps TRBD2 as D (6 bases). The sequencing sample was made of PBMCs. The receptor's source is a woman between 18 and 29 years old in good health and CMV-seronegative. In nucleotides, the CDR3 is TGTGCCAGCAGTTTAACTAGCACACAGACCCAGTACTTC. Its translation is CASSLTSTQTQYF.